These T cell receptor beta chains were read from a single sample in a study of T cell responses to AZD1222 COVID-19 vaccine. Assay used: immunoSEQ multiplex PCR; TCRdb lists only in-frame clones, some missing. The table records around 100,000 clones, 85% of them present only once. This sample comprised peripheral blood, obtained 28 days after the second AZD1222 dose. These receptor sequences come from an adult who received the AZD1222 COVID-19 vaccine. CDR3s include the opening cysteine and the closing phenylalanine or tryptophan. A D gene is named only where the DNA matches it firmly. The size of a clone is reported for some rows only, either as once, few or many, or as a class for expanded clones.

j_call,clone_size,v_call,d_call,cdr3_aa,cdr3_nt
TRBJ2-1,NA,TRBV28,TRBD2,CASISGIGNEQFF,TGTGCCAGCATAAGCGGGATAGGCAATGAGCAGTTCTTC
TRBJ2-7,NA,TRBV19,TRBD2,CASSIKGREYGEQYF,TGTGCCAGTAGTATAAAGGGGCGGGAGTACGGCGAGCAGTACTTC
TRBJ1-2,NA,TRBV6-6,TRBD1,CASSYSNQGADGYTF,TGTGCCAGCAGTTACTCGAATCAGGGGGCGGATGGCTACACCTTC
TRBJ1-3,NA,TRBV6-5,NA,CASGGRISGNTIYF,TGTGCCAGCGGAGGACGCATCTCTGGAAACACCATATATTTT
TRBJ2-2,NA,TRBV27,TRBD2,CASSWRGWTGELFF,TGTGCCAGCAGTTGGCGGGGGTGGACCGGGGAGCTGTTTTTT
TRBJ2-1,NA,TRBV5-4,NA,CASWRASGYNEQFF,TGTGCCAGCTGGCGGGCCTCGGGGTACAATGAGCAGTTCTTC
TRBJ1-2,NA,TRBV28,TRBD1,CASNTQGAVYGYTF,TGTGCCAGCAATACACAGGGGGCTGTCTATGGCTACACCTTC
TRBJ1-5,NA,TRBV28,TRBD1,CASSLIGTATNQPQHF,TGTGCCAGCAGTCTAATCGGGACAGCTACTAATCAGCCCCAGCATTTT
TRBJ1-1,few,TRBV15,NA,CATSLDRNTEAFF,TGTGCCACCAGCTTAGACAGGAACACTGAAGCTTTCTTT
TRBJ2-3,NA,TRBV4-3,NA,CASSVSGVFFTDTQYF,TGCGCCAGCAGCGTGTCGGGAGTTTTCTTCACAGATACGCAGTATTTT
TRBJ1-4,NA,TRBV28,TRBD1,CASSSLTGGSNEKLFF,TGTGCCAGCAGTTCCCTAACAGGGGGTAGTAATGAAAAACTGTTTTTT
TRBJ1-3,NA,TRBV5-1,NA,CASTSESRVSGNTIYF,TGCGCCAGCACCTCCGAGAGCAGGGTGTCTGGAAACACCATATATTTT
TRBJ2-7,NA,TRBV28,TRBD1,CASSTDRDVVQYF,TGTGCCAGCAGCACGGACAGGGACGTAGTGCAGTACTTC
TRBJ2-5,NA,TRBV13,NA,CASSLAGGQETQYF,TGTGCCAGCAGCTTAGCTGGCGGTCAAGAGACCCAGTACTTC
TRBJ2-7,NA,TRBV20-1,NA,CSALDWYEQYF,TGCAGTGCGTTGGATTGGTACGAGCAGTACTTC
TRBJ2-7,NA,TRBV10-1,NA,CASSEDQAREQYF,TGCGCCAGCAGTGAGGACCAGGCGCGGGAGCAGTACTTC
TRBJ2-3,NA,TRBV5-1,TRBD2,CASSLGLAGGPVDTQYF,TGCGCCAGCAGCTTGGGACTAGCGGGGGGGCCAGTAGATACGCAGTATTTT
TRBJ2-7,NA,TRBV15,NA,CATSRGSPGAGPYEQYF,TGTGCCACCAGCAGAGGGTCACCGGGAGCAGGGCCCTACGAGCAGTACTTC
TRBJ1-2,NA,TRBV12-3/TRBV12-4,NA,CASSFVGSGYTF,TGTGCCAGCAGTTTTGTGGGGTCTGGCTACACCTTC
TRBJ2-7,NA,TRBV7-8,NA,CASSLIGAEQYF,TGTGCCAGCAGCTTAATAGGGGCCGAGCAGTACTTC
TRBJ2-1,NA,TRBV7-2,TRBD1,CASRQPGQGRNEQFF,TGTGCCAGCAGGCAACCGGGACAGGGTCGTAATGAGCAGTTCTTC
TRBJ2-7,NA,TRBV5-1,TRBD1,CASSSGQGLSSYEQYF,TGCGCCAGCAGCAGCGGACAGGGGTTGAGCTCCTACGAGCAGTACTTC
TRBJ2-1,NA,TRBV23-1,NA,CASLRRENEQFF,TGCGCCAGCTTACGGAGAGAGAATGAGCAGTTCTTC
TRBJ2-6,NA,TRBV6-6,TRBD1,CASSLSGQGAYGANVLTF,TGTGCCAGCAGTCTAAGTGGACAGGGAGCGTATGGGGCCAACGTCCTGACTTTC
TRBJ2-1,NA,TRBV21-1,NA,CASSKESRGLAGEIHYNEQFF,TGTGCCAGCAGCAAAGAATCTAGGGGACTAGCGGGAGAAATACACTACAATGAGCAGTTCTTC
TRBJ1-1,NA,TRBV7-9,TRBD1,CASSFVSDRPDEAFF,TGTGCCAGCAGCTTCGTCTCGGACAGGCCGGATGAAGCTTTCTTT
TRBJ1-6,NA,TRBV19,NA,CASKTGTRDSPLHF,TGTGCCAGTAAAACAGGGACACGGGATTCACCCCTCCACTTT
TRBJ2-6,NA,TRBV7-8,TRBD1,CASSPRFRTGGLGGANVLTF,TGTGCCAGCAGCCCCAGGTTCCGGACAGGGGGCCTGGGAGGGGCCAACGTCCTGACTTTC
TRBJ2-7,NA,TRBV5-8,TRBD1,CASSARDRGAYEQYF,TGTGCCAGCAGCGCCAGGGACAGGGGAGCGTACGAGCAGTACTTC
TRBJ1-3,NA,TRBV30,NA,CAWALNLGNTIYF,TGTGCCTGGGCCCTGAATTTGGGAAACACCATATATTTT
TRBJ2-3,NA,TRBV21-1,NA,CASSSQEAGDTQYF,TGTGCCAGCAGCTCACAAGAGGCCGGGGATACGCAGTATTTT
TRBJ2-5,NA,TRBV12-3/TRBV12-4,TRBD2,CASSLLAVGHEYF,TGTGCCAGCAGTTTACTAGCGGTGGGGCATGAGTACTTC
TRBJ1-1,NA,TRBV6-2/TRBV6-3,NA,CASSYPDSEAFF,TGTGCCAGCAGTTACCCGGACAGCGAAGCTTTCTTT
TRBJ1-2,NA,TRBV19,TRBD1,CAIQPTGTGDHGYTF,TGTGCCATCCAACCCACCGGGACAGGGGACCATGGCTACACCTTC
TRBJ1-4,NA,TRBV5-6,TRBD1,CASSLTGAREKLFF,TGTGCCAGCAGCTTGACAGGGGCTCGCGAAAAACTGTTTTTT
TRBJ2-3,NA,TRBV5-1,TRBD2,CASSLGFVTTSGGAGADTQYF,TGCGCCAGCAGCTTGGGATTCGTAACCACTAGCGGGGGGGCTGGTGCAGATACGCAGTATTTT
TRBJ2-2,once,TRBV3-1/TRBV3-2,NA,CASTVRGGNTGELFF,TGTGCCAGCACCGTTCGAGGGGGGAACACCGGGGAGCTGTTTTTT
TRBJ2-1,NA,TRBV29-1,TRBD2,CSVEVAGGTYNEQFF,TGCAGCGTTGAGGTTGCGGGGGGGACCTACAATGAGCAGTTCTTC
TRBJ1-5,NA,TRBV30,NA,CAWSVGNQPQHF,TGTGCCTGGAGTGTGGGGAATCAGCCCCAGCATTTT
TRBJ2-7,few,TRBV7-9,NA,CASSVPGRGYEQYF,TGTGCCAGCAGCGTACCGGGACGGGGATACGAGCAGTACTTC
TRBJ2-3,NA,TRBV28,NA,CASTRHSVGTQYF,TGTGCCAGCACCCGGCACTCCGTGGGTACGCAGTATTTT
TRBJ2-7,NA,TRBV14,NA,CASSQEQGRALPTYEQYF,TGTGCCAGCAGCCAAGAACAGGGACGGGCATTACCTACCTACGAGCAGTACTTC
TRBJ1-5,once,TRBV19,NA,CASSGLGGSGQPQHF,TGTGCCAGTAGTGGGCTTGGAGGGTCTGGGCAGCCCCAGCATTTT
TRBJ1-2,NA,TRBV29-1,NA,CSVEVVNYGYTF,TGCAGCGTTGAGGTGGTGAACTATGGCTACACCTTC
TRBJ2-1,NA,TRBV7-3,TRBD2,CASSSLAGSYNEQFF,TGTGCCAGCAGCTCGTTAGCGGGCTCCTACAATGAGCAGTTCTTC
TRBJ2-7,NA,TRBV14,TRBD1,CASSQRDRGVYEQYF,TGTGCCAGCAGCCAAAGGGACAGGGGAGTCTACGAGCAGTACTTC
TRBJ2-1,few,TRBV2,TRBD1,CASSEAGRGPNEQFF,TGTGCCAGCAGTGAAGCGGGCAGGGGGCCCAATGAGCAGTTCTTC
TRBJ2-3,NA,TRBV2,NA,CASRGTGGTQYF,TGTGCCAGCAGGGGGACCGGAGGTACGCAGTATTTT
TRBJ2-1,NA,TRBV25-1,NA,CASGGGEQFF,TGTGCCAGCGGGGGTGGTGAGCAGTTCTTC
TRBJ2-7,NA,TRBV2,TRBD2,CASRTSVSYEQYF,TGTGCCAGCAGGACTAGCGTATCCTACGAGCAGTACTTC
TRBJ2-2,NA,TRBV30,NA,CAWSVRGDTGELFF,TGTGCCTGGAGTGTTCGGGGAGACACCGGGGAGCTGTTTTTT
TRBJ1-6,NA,TRBV27,TRBD1,CASSRPRDSVNSPLHF,TGTGCCAGCTCCAGGCCGAGGGACAGCGTTAATTCACCCCTCCACTTT
TRBJ2-3,NA,TRBV4-3,TRBD2,CASSPRTSGITDTQYF,TGCGCCAGCAGCCCCCGGACTAGCGGGATAACAGATACGCAGTATTTT
TRBJ1-6,NA,TRBV28,NA,CASSSRRTSSYNSPLHF,TGTGCCAGCAGTTCCAGACGGACAAGCTCCTATAATTCACCCCTCCACTTT
TRBJ1-4,NA,TRBV5-1,NA,CASSRTVLATSGEKLFF,TGCGCCAGCAGTAGAACTGTGTTGGCTACATCGGGGGAAAAACTGTTTTTT
TRBJ2-7,NA,TRBV18,TRBD2,CASSPPSGRTLQEQYF,TGTGCCAGCTCACCACCGAGCGGGAGAACTCTTCAAGAGCAGTACTTC
TRBJ2-3,NA,TRBV11-2,NA,CASSLEVTDTQYF,TGTGCCAGCAGCTTAGAAGTGACAGATACGCAGTATTTT